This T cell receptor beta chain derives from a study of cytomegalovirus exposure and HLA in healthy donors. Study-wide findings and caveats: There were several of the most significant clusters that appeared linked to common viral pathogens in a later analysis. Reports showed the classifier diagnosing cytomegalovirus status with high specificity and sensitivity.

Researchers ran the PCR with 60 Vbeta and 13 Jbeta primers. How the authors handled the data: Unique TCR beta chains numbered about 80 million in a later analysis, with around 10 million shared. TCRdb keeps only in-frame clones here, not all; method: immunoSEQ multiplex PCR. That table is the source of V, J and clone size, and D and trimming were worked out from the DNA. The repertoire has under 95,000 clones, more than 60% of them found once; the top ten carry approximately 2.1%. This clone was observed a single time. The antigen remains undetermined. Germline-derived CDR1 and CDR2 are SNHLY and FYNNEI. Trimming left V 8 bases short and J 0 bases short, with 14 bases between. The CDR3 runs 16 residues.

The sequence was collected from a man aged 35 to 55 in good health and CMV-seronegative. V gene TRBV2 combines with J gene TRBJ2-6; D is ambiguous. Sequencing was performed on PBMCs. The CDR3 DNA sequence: TGTGCCAGCTCTGACTTACTGAGCTCTGGGGCCAACGTCCTGACTTTC. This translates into CASSDLLSSGANVLTF.